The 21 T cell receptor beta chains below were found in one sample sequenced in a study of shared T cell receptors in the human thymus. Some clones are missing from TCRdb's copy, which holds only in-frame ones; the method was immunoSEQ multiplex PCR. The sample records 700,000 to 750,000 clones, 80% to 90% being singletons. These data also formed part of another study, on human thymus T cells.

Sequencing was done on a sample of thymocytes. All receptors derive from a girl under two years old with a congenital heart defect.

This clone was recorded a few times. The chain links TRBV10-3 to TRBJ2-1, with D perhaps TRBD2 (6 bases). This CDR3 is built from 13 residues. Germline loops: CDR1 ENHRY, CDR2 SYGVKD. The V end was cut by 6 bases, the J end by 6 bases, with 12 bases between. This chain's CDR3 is CAISIAGTNEQFF. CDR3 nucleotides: TGTGCCATCAGCATTGCGGGGACCAATGAGCAGTTCTTC.

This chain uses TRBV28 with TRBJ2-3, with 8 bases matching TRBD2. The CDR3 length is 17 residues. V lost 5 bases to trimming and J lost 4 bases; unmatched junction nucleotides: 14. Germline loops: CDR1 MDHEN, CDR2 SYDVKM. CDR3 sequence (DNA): TGTGCCAGCAGTCCTACGCGCAGCGGGGGCCGCCCAGATACGCAGTATTTT. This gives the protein CASSPTRSGGRPDTQYF. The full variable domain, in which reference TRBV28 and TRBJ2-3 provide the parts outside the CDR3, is DVKVTQSSRYLVKRTGEKVFLECVQDMDHENMFWYRQDPGLGLRLIYFSYDVKMKEKGDIPEGYSVSREKKERFSLILESASTNQTSMYLCASSPTRSGGRPDTQYFGPGTRLTVL.

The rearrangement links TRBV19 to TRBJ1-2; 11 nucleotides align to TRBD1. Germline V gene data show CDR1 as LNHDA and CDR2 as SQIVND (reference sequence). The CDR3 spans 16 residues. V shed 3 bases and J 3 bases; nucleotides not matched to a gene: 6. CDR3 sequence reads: CASSMGDRGNYYGYTF. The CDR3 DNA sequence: TGTGCCAGTAGTATGGGGGACAGGGGGAATTACTATGGCTACACCTTC.

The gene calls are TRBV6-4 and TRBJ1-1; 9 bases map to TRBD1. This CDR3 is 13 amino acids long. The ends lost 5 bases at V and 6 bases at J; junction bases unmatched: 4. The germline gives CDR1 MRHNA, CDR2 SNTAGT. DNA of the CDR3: TGTGCCAGCAGTATGGACAGGGGAGCTGAAGCTTTCTTT. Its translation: CASSMDRGAEAFF.

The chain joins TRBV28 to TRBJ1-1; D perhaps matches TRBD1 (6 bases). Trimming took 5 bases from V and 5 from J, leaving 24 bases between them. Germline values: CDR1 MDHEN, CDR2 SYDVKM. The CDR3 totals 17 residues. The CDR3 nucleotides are TGTGCCAGCAGTCCCCTCGGCCCGGGACATTATATGACTGAAGCTTTCTTT. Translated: CASSPLGPGHYMTEAFF.

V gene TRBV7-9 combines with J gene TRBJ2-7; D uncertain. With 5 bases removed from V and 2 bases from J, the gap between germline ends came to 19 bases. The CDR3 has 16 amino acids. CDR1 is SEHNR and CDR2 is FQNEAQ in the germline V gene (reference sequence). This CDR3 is CASSPGSSFLTYEQYF. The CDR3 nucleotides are TGTGCCAGCAGCCCCGGTAGCTCGTTTCTGACCTACGAGCAGTACTTC.

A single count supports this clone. CDR3 protein: CASSLGGRVLLYEQYF. The CDR3 nucleotides are TGCGCCAGCAGCTTGGGGGGCAGGGTCCTACTCTACGAGCAGTACTTC. The rearrangement links TRBV5-1 to TRBJ2-7; perhaps TRBD1 as D (5 bases). Germline CDR1 reads SGHRS; CDR2 reads YFSETQ. This CDR3 comprises 16 residues. V lost 0 bases and J 3 bases, leaving 16 bases between the germline ends.

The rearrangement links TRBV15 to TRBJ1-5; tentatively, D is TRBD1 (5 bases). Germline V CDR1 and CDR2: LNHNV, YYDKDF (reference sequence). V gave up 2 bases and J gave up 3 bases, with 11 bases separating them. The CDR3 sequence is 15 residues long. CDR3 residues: CATSRKRGDNQPQHF. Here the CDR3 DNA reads TGTGCCACCAGCAGAAAAAGGGGTGACAATCAGCCCCAGCATTTT.

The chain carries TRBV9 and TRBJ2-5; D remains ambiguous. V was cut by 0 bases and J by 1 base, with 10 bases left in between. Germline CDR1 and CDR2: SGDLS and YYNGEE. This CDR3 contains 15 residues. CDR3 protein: CASSVGERIQETQYF. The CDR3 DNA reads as TGTGCCAGCAGCGTAGGTGAGAGGATCCAAGAGACCCAGTACTTC. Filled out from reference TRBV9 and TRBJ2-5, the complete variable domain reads DSGVTQTPKHLITATGQRVTLRCSPRSGDLSVYWYQQSLDQGLQFLIQYYNGEERAKGNILERFSAQQFPDLHSELNLSSLELGDSALYFCASSVGERIQETQYFGPGTRLLVL.

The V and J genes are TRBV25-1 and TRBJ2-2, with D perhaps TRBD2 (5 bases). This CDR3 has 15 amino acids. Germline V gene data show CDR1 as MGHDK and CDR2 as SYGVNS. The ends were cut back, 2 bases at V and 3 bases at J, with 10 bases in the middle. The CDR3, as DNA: TGTGCCAGCAGTGAAGAGGGTCAGTACACCGGGGAGCTGTTTTTT. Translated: CASSEEGQYTGELFF.

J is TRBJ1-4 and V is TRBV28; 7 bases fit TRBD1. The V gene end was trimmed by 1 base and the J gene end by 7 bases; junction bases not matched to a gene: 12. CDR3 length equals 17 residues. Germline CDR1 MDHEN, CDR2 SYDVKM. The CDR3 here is CASSLSGGVQGSEKLFF. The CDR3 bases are TGTGCCAGCAGTTTATCAGGGGGAGTACAAGGGAGTGAAAAACTGTTTTTT.

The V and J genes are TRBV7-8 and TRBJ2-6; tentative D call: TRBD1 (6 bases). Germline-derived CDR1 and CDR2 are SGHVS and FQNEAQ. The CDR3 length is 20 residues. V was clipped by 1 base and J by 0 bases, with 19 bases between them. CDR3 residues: CASSLGLLRGRDSGANVLTF. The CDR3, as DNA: TGTGCCAGCAGCTTAGGCCTCCTCAGGGGTAGGGACTCTGGGGCCAACGTCCTGACTTTC.

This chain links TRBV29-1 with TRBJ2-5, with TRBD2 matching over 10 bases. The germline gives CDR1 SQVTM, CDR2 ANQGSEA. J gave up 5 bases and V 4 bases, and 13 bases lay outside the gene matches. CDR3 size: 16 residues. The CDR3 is CSVGNTLAGERETQYF. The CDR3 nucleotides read TGCAGCGTTGGAAATACGCTAGCGGGGGAGAGGGAGACCCAGTACTTC.

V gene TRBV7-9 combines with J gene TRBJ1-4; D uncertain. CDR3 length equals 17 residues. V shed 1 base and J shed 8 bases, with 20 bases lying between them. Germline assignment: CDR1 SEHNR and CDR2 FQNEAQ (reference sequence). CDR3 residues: CASSLGPAWRVSEKLFF. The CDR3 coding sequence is TGTGCCAGCAGCTTAGGCCCCGCTTGGAGGGTTAGCGAAAAACTGTTTTTT. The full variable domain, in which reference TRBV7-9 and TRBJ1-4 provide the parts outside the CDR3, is DTGVSQNPRHKITKRGQNVTFRCDPISEHNRLYWYRQTLGQGPEFLTYFQNEAQLEKSRLLSDRFSAERPKGSFSTLEIQRTEQGDSAMYLCASSLGPAWRVSEKLFFGSGTQLSVL.

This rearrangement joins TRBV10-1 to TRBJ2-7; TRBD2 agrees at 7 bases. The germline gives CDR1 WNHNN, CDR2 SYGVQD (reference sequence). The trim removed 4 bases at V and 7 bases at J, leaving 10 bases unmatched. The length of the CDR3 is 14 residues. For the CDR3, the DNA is TGCGCCAGCAGTGCGGGCGGGGACTACGGGGAGCAGTACTTC. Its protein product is CASSAGGDYGEQYF.

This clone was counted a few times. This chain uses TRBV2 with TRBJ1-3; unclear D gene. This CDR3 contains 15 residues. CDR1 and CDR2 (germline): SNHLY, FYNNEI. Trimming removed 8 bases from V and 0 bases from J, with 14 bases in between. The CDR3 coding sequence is TGTGCCAGCCTAGAGGTCGGCAGCTCTGGAAACACCATATATTTT. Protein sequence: CASLEVGSSGNTIYF.

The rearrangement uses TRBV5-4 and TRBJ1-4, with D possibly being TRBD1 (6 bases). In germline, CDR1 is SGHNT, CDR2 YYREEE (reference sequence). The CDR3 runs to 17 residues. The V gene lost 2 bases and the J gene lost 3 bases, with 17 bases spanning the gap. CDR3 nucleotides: TGTGCCAGCAGCTTACGAGGACACACAGGGCCTAATGAAAAACTGTTTTTT. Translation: CASSLRGHTGPNEKLFF.

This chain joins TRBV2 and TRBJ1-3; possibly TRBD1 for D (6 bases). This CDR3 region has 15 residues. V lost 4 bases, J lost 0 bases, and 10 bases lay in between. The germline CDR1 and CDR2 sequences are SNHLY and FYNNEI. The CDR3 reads CASSVGGASGNTIYF. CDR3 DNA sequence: TGTGCCAGCAGTGTCGGGGGGGCCTCTGGAAACACCATATATTTT.

This CDR3 reads CASSKEAGSYGYTF. The CDR3 region has the DNA TGTGCCAGCAGCAAAGAAGCTGGGAGCTATGGCTACACCTTC. V and J are TRBV7-9 and TRBJ1-2; D not certain. CDR3 length equals 14 residues. Germline CDR1 SEHNR, CDR2 FQNEAQ (reference sequence). Between the trimmed V and J ends, which lost 5 bases and 4 bases, there was a span of 14 bases.

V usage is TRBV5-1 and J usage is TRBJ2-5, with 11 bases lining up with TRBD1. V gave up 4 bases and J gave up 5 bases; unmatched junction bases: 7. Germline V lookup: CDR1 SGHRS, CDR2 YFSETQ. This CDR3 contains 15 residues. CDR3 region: CASSTGQGVGETQYF. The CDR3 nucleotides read TGCGCCAGCAGCACGGGACAGGGGGTCGGGGAGACCCAGTACTTC.

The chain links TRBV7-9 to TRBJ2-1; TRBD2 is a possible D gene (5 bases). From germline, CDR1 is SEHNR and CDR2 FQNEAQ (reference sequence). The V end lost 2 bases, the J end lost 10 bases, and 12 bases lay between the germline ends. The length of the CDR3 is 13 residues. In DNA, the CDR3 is TGTGCCAGCAGCTTAATGCTGGGGAGCGAGCAGTTCTTC. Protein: CASSLMLGSEQFF.